Below, one TCR beta chain is given with its context. The data were taken from a study of blood T cell repertoires in COVID-19. Sequencing was performed with immunoSEQ multiplex PCR; in TCRdb, only in-frame clones are kept and a portion is missing. The table records roughly 66,000 clones, approximately 82% of them present only once. The germline V and J ends were trimmed by 1 base and 5 bases, with 8 bases remaining between them. Germline V lookup: CDR1 SGHVS, CDR2 FQNEAQ. The CDR3 contains 13 residues. The origin of this receptor is a man aged 60 to 69 with acute or convalescent COVID-19. Sequenced input: peripheral blood. The rearrangement uses TRBV7-8 and TRBJ2-5; D remains ambiguous. The CDR3 loop reads CASSLGFVETQYF. The CDR3 coding sequence is TGTGCCAGCAGCTTAGGTTTCGTCGAGACCCAGTACTTC.